This T cell receptor beta chain is drawn from a study of T cell responses to AZD1222 COVID-19 vaccine. Notes on the study in general: The sample set comprised mostly white British donors with more females, and clonal diversity was possibly underestimated. Scientists sampled the repertoires only once the peak T cell response had passed.

Notes on this clone: Its specificity is unknown.

The V segment lost 0 bases and the J segment 6 bases; nucleotides outside the gene matches: 8. The CDR3 totals 16 residues. CDR1 and CDR2 (germline): LGHDT, YNNKEL (reference sequence). Data came from immunoSEQ multiplex PCR; TCRdb stores just in-frame clones and leaves some out. The sample has about 120,000 clones; about 83% are singletons. The specimen was peripheral blood, collected on day 0 of AZD1222 vaccination. The sequence was obtained from an adult in good health. The genes are TRBV3-1 (or the pseudogene TRBV3-2) and TRBJ2-4; 7 nucleotides agree with TRBD1. The CDR3, as DNA: TGTGCCAGCAGCCAAGACCGTACAGGGGTTGGAAACATTCAGTACTTC. This sequence encodes CASSQDRTGVGNIQYF.